These T cell receptor beta chains were read from a single sample in a study of blood T cell repertoires in COVID-19. Measured with immunoSEQ multiplex PCR; TCRdb has only the in-frame clones, and not every one. The sample lists tens of thousands of clones; more than 75% were seen once. Sequencing was done on a sample of peripheral blood. Receptor source: a human donor in a cohort sampled during active COVID-19. CDR3s include the opening cysteine and the closing phenylalanine or tryptophan. The order of the fields is D gene, V gene, CDR3 protein. A D gene is named only where the DNA matches it firmly.

>TRBD1|TRBV27
CASSLRGQVNEQFF
>NA|TRBV27
CASSSRVGNQPQHF
>NA|TRBV12-3/TRBV12-4
CASSFGRNYGYTF
>TRBD2|TRBV11-2
CASSPLSAGLGAYTQYF
>NA|TRBV4-1
CASSQDRRGGQETQYF
>TRBD1|TRBV6-2/TRBV6-3
CASSFPTGSVYEQYF
>TRBD1|TRBV20-1
CSASTDREAEAFF
>NA|TRBV24-1
CATSDSPTGGGYQPQHF
>NA|TRBV7-9
CASSTTHGYTF
>NA|TRBV4-3
CASSQARGTYEQYF
>NA|TRBV23-1
CASSHQQGRGNTGELFF
>TRBD1|TRBV2
CASRHIDRGGNYGYTF
>TRBD2|TRBV9
CASSVASGTLYEQYF
>TRBD1|TRBV7-9
CASSLSQGVNTEAFF
>TRBD2|TRBV11-3
CASSWGGGPRSSTQYF
>NA|TRBV15
CATSPSLNTDTQYF
>NA|TRBV19
CASADGQFLNEAFF